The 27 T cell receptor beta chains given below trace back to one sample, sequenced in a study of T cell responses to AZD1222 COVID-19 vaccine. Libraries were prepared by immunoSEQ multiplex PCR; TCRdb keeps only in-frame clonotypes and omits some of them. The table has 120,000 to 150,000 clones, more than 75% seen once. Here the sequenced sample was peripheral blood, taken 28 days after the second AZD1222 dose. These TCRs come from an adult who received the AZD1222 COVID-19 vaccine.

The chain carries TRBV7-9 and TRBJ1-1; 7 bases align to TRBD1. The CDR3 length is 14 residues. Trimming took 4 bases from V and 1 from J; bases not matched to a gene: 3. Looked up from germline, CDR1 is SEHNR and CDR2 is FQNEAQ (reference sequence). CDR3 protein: CASSSGQSNTEAFF. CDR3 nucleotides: TGTGCCAGCAGCTCGGGACAGTCGAACACTGAAGCTTTCTTT.

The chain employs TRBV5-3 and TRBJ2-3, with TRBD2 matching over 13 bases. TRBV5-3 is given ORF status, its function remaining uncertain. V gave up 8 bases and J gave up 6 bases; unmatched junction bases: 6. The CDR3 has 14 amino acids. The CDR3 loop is CASRTSGRTDTQYF. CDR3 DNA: TGTGCCAGTCGGACTAGCGGGAGAACTGATACGCAGTATTTT.

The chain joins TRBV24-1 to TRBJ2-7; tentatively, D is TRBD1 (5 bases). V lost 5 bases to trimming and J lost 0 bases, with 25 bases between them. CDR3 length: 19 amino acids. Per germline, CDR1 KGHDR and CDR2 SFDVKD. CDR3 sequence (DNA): TGTGCCACCAGTGTTAGGTTGAGTACAGGACCCCTACTCTCCTACGAGCAGTACTTC. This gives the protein CATSVRLSTGPLLSYEQYF.

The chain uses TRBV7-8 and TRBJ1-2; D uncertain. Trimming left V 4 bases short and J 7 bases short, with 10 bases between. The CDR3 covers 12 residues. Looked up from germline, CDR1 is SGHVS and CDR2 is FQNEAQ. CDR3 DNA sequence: TGTGCCAGCAGCTCGCAGAGGCGTGGCTACACCTTC. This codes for CASSSQRRGYTF.

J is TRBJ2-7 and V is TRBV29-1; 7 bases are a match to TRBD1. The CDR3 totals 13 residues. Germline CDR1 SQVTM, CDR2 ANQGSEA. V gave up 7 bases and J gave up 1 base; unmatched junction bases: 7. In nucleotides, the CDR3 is TGCAGCGCCCACAGGGGCGGTTCCTACGAGCAGTACTTC. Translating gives CSAHRGGSYEQYF.

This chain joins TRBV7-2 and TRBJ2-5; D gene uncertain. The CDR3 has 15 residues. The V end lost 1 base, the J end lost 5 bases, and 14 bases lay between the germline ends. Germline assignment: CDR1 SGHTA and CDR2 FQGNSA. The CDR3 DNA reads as TGTGCCAGCAGCTTAGTGGCGGACGTCCGGGAGACCCAGTACTTC. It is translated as CASSLVADVRETQYF.

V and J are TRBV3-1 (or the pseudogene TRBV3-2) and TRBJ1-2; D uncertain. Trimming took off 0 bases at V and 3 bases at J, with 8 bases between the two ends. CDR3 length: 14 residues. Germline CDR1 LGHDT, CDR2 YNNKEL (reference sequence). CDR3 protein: CASSQEHKDYGYTF. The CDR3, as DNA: TGTGCCAGCAGCCAAGAGCATAAAGACTATGGCTACACCTTC.

Here the CDR3 reads CASSTSGGKNIQYF. In DNA, the CDR3 is TGTGCCAGTAGTACATCAGGGGGTAAAAACATTCAGTACTTC. The chain recombines TRBV19 with TRBJ2-4, with TRBD1 matching over 7 bases. The V gene end was trimmed by 4 bases and the J gene end by 4 bases; junction bases not matched to a gene: 4. This CDR3 has 14 amino acids. Germline lookup yields CDR1 LNHDA and CDR2 SQIVND (reference sequence).

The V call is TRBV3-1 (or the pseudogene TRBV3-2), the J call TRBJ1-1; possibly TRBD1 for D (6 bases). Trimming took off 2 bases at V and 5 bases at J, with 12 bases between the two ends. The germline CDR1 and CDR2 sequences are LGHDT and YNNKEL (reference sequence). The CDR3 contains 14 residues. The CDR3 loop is CASSQLSGETEAFF. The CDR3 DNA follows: TGTGCCAGCAGCCAATTATCAGGGGAAACTGAAGCTTTCTTT.

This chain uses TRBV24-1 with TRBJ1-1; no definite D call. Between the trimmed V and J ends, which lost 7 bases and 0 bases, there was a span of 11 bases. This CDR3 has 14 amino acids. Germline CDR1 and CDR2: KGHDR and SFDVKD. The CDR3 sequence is CATRSAVMNTEAFF. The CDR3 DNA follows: TGTGCCACCAGGTCAGCAGTTATGAACACTGAAGCTTTCTTT.

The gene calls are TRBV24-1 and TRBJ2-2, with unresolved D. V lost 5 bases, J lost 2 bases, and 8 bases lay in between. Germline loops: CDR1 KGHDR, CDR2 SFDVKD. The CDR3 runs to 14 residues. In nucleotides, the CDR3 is TGTGCCACCAGTGTATACCATAACACCGGGGAGCTGTTTTTT. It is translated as CATSVYHNTGELFF.

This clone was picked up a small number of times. CDR3 region: CASSDDGREKLFF. CDR3 nucleotide sequence: TGTGCCAGCAGCGACGACGGTCGTGAAAAACTGTTTTTT. The chain joins TRBV7-8 to TRBJ1-4; D is undetermined. Germline V lookup: CDR1 SGHVS, CDR2 FQNEAQ. This CDR3 contains 13 residues. V was trimmed by 5 bases and J by 7 bases, leaving 11 bases between them.

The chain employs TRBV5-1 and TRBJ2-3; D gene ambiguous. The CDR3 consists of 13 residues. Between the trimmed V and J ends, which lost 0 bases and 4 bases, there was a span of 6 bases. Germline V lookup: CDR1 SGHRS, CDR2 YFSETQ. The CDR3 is CASSLAAPDTQYF. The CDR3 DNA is TGCGCCAGCAGCTTGGCCGCCCCAGATACGCAGTATTTT.

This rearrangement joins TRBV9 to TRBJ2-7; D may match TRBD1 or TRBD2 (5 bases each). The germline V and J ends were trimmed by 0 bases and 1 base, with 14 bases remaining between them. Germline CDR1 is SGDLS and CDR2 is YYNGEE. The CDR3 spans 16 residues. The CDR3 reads CASSVDDGALSYEQYF. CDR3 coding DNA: TGTGCCAGCAGCGTAGATGACGGGGCGCTATCCTACGAGCAGTACTTC. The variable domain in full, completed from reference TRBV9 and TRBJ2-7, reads DSGVTQTPKHLITATGQRVTLRCSPRSGDLSVYWYQQSLDQGLQFLIQYYNGEERAKGNILERFSAQQFPDLHSELNLSSLELGDSALYFCASSVDDGALSYEQYFGPGTRLTVT.

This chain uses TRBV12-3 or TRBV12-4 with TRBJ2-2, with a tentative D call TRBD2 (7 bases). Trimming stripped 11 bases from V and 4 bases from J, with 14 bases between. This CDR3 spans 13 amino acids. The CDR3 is CACRRGGTGELFF. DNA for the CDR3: TGTGCCTGCCGAAGGGGGGGCACCGGGGAGCTGTTTTTT.

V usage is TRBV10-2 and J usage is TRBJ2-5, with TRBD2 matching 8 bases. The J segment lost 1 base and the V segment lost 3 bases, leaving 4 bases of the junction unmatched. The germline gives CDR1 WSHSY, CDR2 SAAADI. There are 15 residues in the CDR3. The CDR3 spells CASSDPTSAQETQYF. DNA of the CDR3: TGCGCCAGCAGTGATCCGACTAGCGCCCAAGAGACCCAGTACTTC.

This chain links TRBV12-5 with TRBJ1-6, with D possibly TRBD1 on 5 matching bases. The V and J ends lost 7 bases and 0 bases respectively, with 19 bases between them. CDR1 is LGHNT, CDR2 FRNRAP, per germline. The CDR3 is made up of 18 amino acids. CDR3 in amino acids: CASVWGPTLDSYNSPLHF. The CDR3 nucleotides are TGTGCTAGTGTATGGGGACCCACCTTAGACTCCTATAATTCACCCCTCCACTTT.

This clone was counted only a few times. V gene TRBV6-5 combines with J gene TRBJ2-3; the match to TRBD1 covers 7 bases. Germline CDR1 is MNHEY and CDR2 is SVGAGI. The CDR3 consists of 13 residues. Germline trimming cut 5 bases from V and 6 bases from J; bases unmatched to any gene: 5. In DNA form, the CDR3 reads TGTGCCAGCAGTAACAAACAGGGGGATACGCAGTATTTT. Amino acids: CASSNKQGDTQYF.

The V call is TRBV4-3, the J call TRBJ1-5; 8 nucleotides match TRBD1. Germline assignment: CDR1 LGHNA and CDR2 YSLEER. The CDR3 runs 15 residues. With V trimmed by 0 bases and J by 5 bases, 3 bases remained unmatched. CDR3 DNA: TGCGCCAGCAGCCAAGATGGACAGGGACATCAGCCCCAGCATTTT. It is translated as CASSQDGQGHQPQHF.

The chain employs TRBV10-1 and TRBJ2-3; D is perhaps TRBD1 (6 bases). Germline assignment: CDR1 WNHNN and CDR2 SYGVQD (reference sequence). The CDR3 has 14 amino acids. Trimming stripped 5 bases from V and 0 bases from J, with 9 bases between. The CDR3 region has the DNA TGCGCCAGCAGTCTCGGACAGAGCACAGATACGCAGTATTTT. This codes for CASSLGQSTDTQYF.

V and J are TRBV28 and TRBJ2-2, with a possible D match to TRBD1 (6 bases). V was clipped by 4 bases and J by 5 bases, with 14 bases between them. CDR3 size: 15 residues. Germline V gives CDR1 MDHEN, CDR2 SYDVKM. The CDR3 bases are TGTGCCAGCAGTTCCACTTACAGGGCTACCGGGGAGCTGTTTTTT. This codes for CASSSTYRATGELFF.

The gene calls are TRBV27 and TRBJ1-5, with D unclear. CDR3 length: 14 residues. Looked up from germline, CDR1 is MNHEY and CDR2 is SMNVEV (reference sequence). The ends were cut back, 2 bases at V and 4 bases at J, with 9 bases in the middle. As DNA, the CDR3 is TGTGCCAGCAGTTTAAACTGGGTTAATCAGCCCCAGCATTTT. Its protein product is CASSLNWVNQPQHF.

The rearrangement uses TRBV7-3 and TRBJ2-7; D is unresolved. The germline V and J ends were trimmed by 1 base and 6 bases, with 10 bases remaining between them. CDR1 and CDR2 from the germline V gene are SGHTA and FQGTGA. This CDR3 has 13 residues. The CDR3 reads CASSLSRSGEQYF. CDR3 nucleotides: TGTGCCAGCAGCTTAAGTCGTTCTGGCGAGCAGTACTTC. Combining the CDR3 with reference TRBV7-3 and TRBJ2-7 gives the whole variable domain GAGVSQTPSNKVTEKGKYVELRCDPISGHTALYWYRQSLGQGPEFLIYFQGTGAADDSGLPNDRFFAVRPEGSVSTLKIQRTERGDSAVYLCASSLSRSGEQYFGPGTRLTVT.

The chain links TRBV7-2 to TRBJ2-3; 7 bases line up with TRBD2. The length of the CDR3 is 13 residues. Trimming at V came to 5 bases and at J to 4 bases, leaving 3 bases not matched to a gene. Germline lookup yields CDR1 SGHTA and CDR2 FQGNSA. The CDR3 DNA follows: TGTGCCAGCAGCCCAGCGGGGTCAGATACGCAGTATTTT. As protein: CASSPAGSDTQYF.

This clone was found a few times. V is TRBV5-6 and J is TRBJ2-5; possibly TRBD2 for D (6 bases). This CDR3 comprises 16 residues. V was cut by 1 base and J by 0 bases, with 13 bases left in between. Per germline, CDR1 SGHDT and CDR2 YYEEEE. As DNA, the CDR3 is TGTGCCAGCAGCTTGTGGCGGGGATTGTACCAAGAGACCCAGTACTTC. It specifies CASSLWRGLYQETQYF.

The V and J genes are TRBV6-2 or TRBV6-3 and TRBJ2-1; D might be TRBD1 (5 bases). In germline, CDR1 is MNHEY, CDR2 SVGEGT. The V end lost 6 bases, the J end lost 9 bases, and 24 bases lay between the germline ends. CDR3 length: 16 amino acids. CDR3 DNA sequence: TGTGCCAGCAGCGAGTCACCCGTCAGGGCACAAAGTGAGCAGTTCTTC. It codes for CASSESPVRAQSEQFF.

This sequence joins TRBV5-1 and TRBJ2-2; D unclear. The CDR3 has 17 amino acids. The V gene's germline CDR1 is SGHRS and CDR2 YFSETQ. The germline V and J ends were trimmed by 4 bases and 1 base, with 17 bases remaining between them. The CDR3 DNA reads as TGCGCCAGCAGCCCAACGACCAGAAGTAAGAACACCGGGGAGCTGTTTTTT. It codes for CASSPTTRSKNTGELFF.